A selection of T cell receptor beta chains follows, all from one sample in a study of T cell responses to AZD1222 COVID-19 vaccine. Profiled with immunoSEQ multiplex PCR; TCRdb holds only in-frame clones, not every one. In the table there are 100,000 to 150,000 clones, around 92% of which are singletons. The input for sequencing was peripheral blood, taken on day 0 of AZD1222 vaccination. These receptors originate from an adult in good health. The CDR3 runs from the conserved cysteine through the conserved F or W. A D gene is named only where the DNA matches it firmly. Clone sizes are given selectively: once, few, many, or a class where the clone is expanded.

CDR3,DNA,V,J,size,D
CASSEYFSGRGETQYF,TGTGCCAGCAGTGAATATTTTTCAGGGAGAGGCGAGACCCAGTACTTC,TRBV25-1,TRBJ2-5,.,.
CASSSPRVDTQYF,TGTGCCAGCAGTTCTCCCAGGGTGGATACGCAGTATTTT,TRBV16,TRBJ2-3,.,.
CASSYSRRGDPNQPQHF,TGTGCCAGCAGTTATTCTCGACGGGGGGATCCCAATCAGCCCCAGCATTTT,TRBV28,TRBJ1-5,.,.
CASRPPPGHPNYGYTF,TGCGCCAGCCGTCCACCCCCGGGACACCCAAACTATGGCTACACCTTC,TRBV23-1,TRBJ1-2,.,.
CASSSGPLQGYYGYTF,TGTGCCAGCAGCTCCGGCCCACTTCAGGGGTACTATGGCTACACCTTC,TRBV7-2,TRBJ1-2,.,.
CASSQGQNEKLFF,TGTGCCAGCAGCCAGGGGCAAAATGAAAAACTGTTTTTT,TRBV6-5,TRBJ1-4,.,.
CASSTGAGNTIYF,TGTGCCAGCAGTACAGGGGCTGGAAACACCATATATTTT,TRBV6-5,TRBJ1-3,.,TRBD1
CASSQDVETVSSPLHF,TGTGCCAGCAGCCAAGATGTGGAGACAGTAAGTTCACCCCTCCACTTT,TRBV4-2,TRBJ1-6,few,.
CATGQGGNSNEKLFF,TGTGCCACCGGACAGGGGGGGAACTCTAATGAAAAACTGTTTTTT,TRBV7-9,TRBJ1-4,.,TRBD1
CASSSAAGTSYEQYF,TGTGCCAGCAGCTCGGCGGCAGGGACCTCCTACGAGCAGTACTTC,TRBV28,TRBJ2-7,.,.
CASSSAEGNEQFF,TGTGCCAGCAGTTCTGCCGAGGGGAATGAGCAGTTCTTC,TRBV28,TRBJ2-1,.,.
CASRQLTNTEAFF,TGTGCCAGTAGGCAACTCACCAACACTGAAGCTTTCTTT,TRBV19,TRBJ1-1,.,.
CASSSSGTGYGYTF,TGTGCCAGCAGTTCGTCCGGGACAGGCTATGGCTACACCTTC,TRBV28,TRBJ1-2,.,TRBD1
CASSQEGTSGTIDTQYF,TGTGCCAGCAGCCAAGAGGGGACTAGCGGGACTATAGATACGCAGTATTTT,TRBV4-2,TRBJ2-3,.,TRBD2
CASSQGQEKLFF,TGTGCCAGCAGCCAAGGACAGGAAAAACTGTTTTTT,TRBV28,TRBJ1-4,.,.
CASSLYVWTSGKKETQYF,TGTGCCAGCAGTTTATACGTCTGGACTAGCGGGAAAAAAGAGACCCAGTACTTC,TRBV28,TRBJ2-5,.,TRBD2
CASSLGGGGGEKLFF,TGTGCCAGCAGCTTAGGAGGAGGGGGCGGTGAAAAACTGTTTTTT,TRBV7-2,TRBJ1-4,.,TRBD1
CASSSLGATTYGYTF,TGTGCCAGCAGTTCCCTAGGGGCCACTACTTATGGCTACACCTTC,TRBV27,TRBJ1-2,once,.
CASSLGLPDANYGYTF,TGTGCCAGCAGCTTAGGGCTTCCAGACGCTAACTATGGCTACACCTTC,TRBV7-3,TRBJ1-2,.,.
CASSIRWRADASTDTQYF,TGTGCCAGTAGTATCCGTTGGCGAGCGGATGCTAGCACAGATACGCAGTATTTT,TRBV19,TRBJ2-3,.,.
CASKGRETQYF,TGTGCCAGCAAGGGGAGGGAGACCCAGTACTTC,TRBV7-2,TRBJ2-5,.,.
CASSLDSVSGNTIYF,TGTGCCAGCAGCTTAGATTCAGTCTCCGGAAACACCATATATTTT,TRBV11-3,TRBJ1-3,.,.
CSASGQAYEQYF,TGCAGTGCTAGTGGACAGGCATACGAGCAGTACTTC,TRBV20-1,TRBJ2-7,.,TRBD1
CASSLEGGAYNEQFF,TGTGCCAGCAGCTTAGAGGGGGGAGCCTACAATGAGCAGTTCTTC,TRBV7-2,TRBJ2-1,.,.
CSVGGSGDYGYTF,TGCAGCGTGGGGGGATCGGGGGACTATGGCTACACCTTC,TRBV29-1,TRBJ1-2,.,.
CASSPENAGNTIYF,TGTGCCAGCAGCCCCGAAAATGCCGGAAACACCATATATTTT,TRBV7-2,TRBJ1-3,.,.
CASSLATGGNTIYF,TGTGCCAGCAGCTTAGCCACGGGAGGAAACACCATATATTTT,TRBV7-9,TRBJ1-3,.,.
CASSGTESYYGYTF,TGTGCCAGCTCAGGTACAGAGAGTTACTATGGCTACACCTTC,TRBV18,TRBJ1-2,.,.
CASSEGYGYTF,TGTGCCAGCAGCGAGGGTTATGGCTACACCTTC,TRBV2,TRBJ1-2,.,.
CASMIVFGEGQPQHF,TGTGCCAGCATGATCGTTTTCGGGGAAGGTCAGCCCCAGCATTTT,TRBV27,TRBJ1-5,.,.
CASSLGEKPDTQYF,TGCGCCAGCAGCTTGGGGGAAAAACCAGATACGCAGTATTTT,TRBV5-1,TRBJ2-3,once,.
CASSPLFQDTQYF,TGTGCCAGCAGCCCCTTATTTCAGGATACGCAGTATTTT,TRBV4-2,TRBJ2-3,few,.
CASSNGDQPQHF,TGTGCCAGTAGTAACGGAGATCAGCCCCAGCATTTT,TRBV19,TRBJ1-5,.,.
CASSYNRDPGGGYTF,TGTGCCAGCAGTTACAACCGGGACCCTGGGGGTGGCTACACCTTC,TRBV27,TRBJ1-2,.,.
CASSSMTGNNSPLHF,TGTGCCAGCAGCTCGATGACAGGGAATAATTCACCCCTCCACTTT,TRBV7-8,TRBJ1-6,.,TRBD1
CASSLDQGQGNTEAFF,TGTGCCAGCAGCTTAGACCAAGGACAGGGGAACACTGAAGCTTTCTTT,TRBV7-9,TRBJ1-1,.,TRBD1
CASSLGEQYQPQHF,TGCGCCAGCAGCTTAGGGGAGCAGTATCAGCCCCAGCATTTT,TRBV5-1,TRBJ1-5,.,.
CASSSVRYYGYTF,TGTGCCAGCAGCTCGGTCCGCTACTATGGCTACACCTTC,TRBV7-9,TRBJ1-2,once,.
CASSTGERLGQPQHF,TGTGCCAGCTCCACAGGCGAGAGACTAGGGCAGCCCCAGCATTTT,TRBV6-5,TRBJ1-5,.,.
CASSHNSKGEYNEQFF,TGTGCCAGCTCCCACAATTCGAAAGGGGAGTACAATGAGCAGTTCTTC,TRBV18,TRBJ2-1,.,.
CASTPGGGKETQYF,TGTGCCAGCACCCCCGGGGGGGGGAAAGAGACCCAGTACTTC,TRBV5-4,TRBJ2-5,.,TRBD2
CASISGAGTDTQYF,TGTGCCAGCATCTCAGGGGCAGGGACAGATACGCAGTATTTT,TRBV6-5,TRBJ2-3,.,.
CASSRADRGEQYF,TGTGCCAGCAGCCGCGCGGACAGGGGCGAGCAGTACTTC,TRBV4-2,TRBJ2-7,.,TRBD1
CASSLDKSTDTQYF,TGCGCCAGCAGCTTGGATAAGTCCACAGATACGCAGTATTTT,TRBV5-1,TRBJ2-3,.,.
CASSMGGTREAATDTQYF,TGTGCCAGCAGCATGGGGGGTACTAGAGAAGCGGCTACAGATACGCAGTATTTT,TRBV21-1,TRBJ2-3,once,.
CASSQGRGDYYEQYF,TGCGCCAGCAGCCAAGGAAGAGGAGACTACTACGAGCAGTACTTC,TRBV4-3,TRBJ2-7,.,.
CAWRIRANEKLFF,TGTGCCTGGAGAATCAGGGCTAATGAAAAACTGTTTTTT,TRBV30,TRBJ1-4,.,.
CASNRGTGELFF,TGTGCCAGCAATAGGGGTACCGGGGAGCTGTTTTTT,TRBV6-5,TRBJ2-2,.,.
CASIRSSGGNEQFF,TGTGCCAGTATCCGGAGTTCAGGGGGTAATGAGCAGTTCTTC,TRBV19,TRBJ2-1,.,TRBD1
CASSNTDTQYF,TGCGCCAGCAGCAACACAGATACGCAGTATTTT,TRBV5-1,TRBJ2-3,.,.
CASSRDLNTEAFF,TGTGCCAGTAGCCGGGATCTGAACACTGAAGCTTTCTTT,TRBV19,TRBJ1-1,.,.
CASSPTGGGEETQYF,TGCGCCAGCAGTCCCACGGGAGGGGGCGAAGAGACCCAGTACTTC,TRBV5-1,TRBJ2-5,once,.
CAWTGSGNTIYF,TGTGCCTGGACAGGGTCTGGAAACACCATATATTTT,TRBV30,TRBJ1-3,.,.
CAWSVIGGNTIYF,TGTGCCTGGAGTGTAATTGGTGGAAACACCATATATTTT,TRBV30,TRBJ1-3,.,.
CSVSSSGANVLTF,TGCAGCGTCTCGTCTTCTGGGGCCAACGTCCTGACTTTC,TRBV29-1,TRBJ2-6,.,.
CASSRTGADTQYF,TGTGCCAGCAGTCGTACAGGGGCAGATACGCAGTATTTT,TRBV5-6,TRBJ2-3,.,TRBD1
CASSQRSGDWNTEAFF,TGCGCCAGCAGCCAAAGATCAGGGGACTGGAACACTGAAGCTTTCTTT,TRBV4-1,TRBJ1-1,.,.